The next 17 T cell receptor beta chains were all read from a single sample in a study of CD8 T cells in Susac syndrome. Random hexamers were used to reverse transcribe roughly 0.5 to 1 ug of RNA. From the immunoSEQ multiplex PCR reads, TCRdb called clonotypes with MiXCR, one entry per CDR3 protein. The sample has 200,000 to 300,000 distinct CDR3 sequences, around 93% seen once. The material sequenced was CD4+ T cells from PBMCs. The receptors were sampled from a human donor with multiple sclerosis.

The chain couples TRBV6-6 to TRBJ1-3; weak D call: TRBD1 (5 bases). The germline gives CDR1 MNHNY, CDR2 SVGAGI (reference sequence). Trimming stripped 6 bases from V and 0 bases from J, with 12 bases between. This CDR3 is 15 amino acids long. CDR3 in DNA: TGTGCCAGCAGCCCCAGGGCAGACTCTGGAAACACCATATATTTT. It is translated as CASSPRADSGNTIYF.

The chain links TRBV28 to TRBJ2-4, with D unresolved. The V and J ends lost 3 bases and 1 base respectively, with 7 bases between them. Germline loops: CDR1 MDHEN, CDR2 SYDVKM. This CDR3 comprises 14 residues. CDR3 coding DNA: TGTGCCAGCAGTTTCACAGATGCCAAAAACATTCAGTACTTC. Translation gives CASSFTDAKNIQYF.

This chain joins TRBV28 and TRBJ2-2; D is ambiguous. Trimming left V 4 bases short and J 1 base short, with 7 bases between. The CDR3 is 14 amino acids. Germline CDR1 MDHEN, CDR2 SYDVKM. The CDR3 sequence: CASSSPKNTGELFF. The CDR3 nucleotides are TGTGCCAGCAGTTCCCCCAAGAACACCGGGGAGCTGTTTTTT. Full variable domain (remainder filled in from reference TRBV28 and TRBJ2-2): DVKVTQSSRYLVKRTGEKVFLECVQDMDHENMFWYRQDPGLGLRLIYFSYDVKMKEKGDIPEGYSVSREKKERFSLILESASTNQTSMYLCASSSPKNTGELFFGEGSRLTVL.

This clonotype occurred a few times. The chain carries TRBV5-6 and TRBJ2-5, with D possibly matching TRBD2 (7 bases). This CDR3 region has 14 residues. Germline V gives CDR1 SGHDT, CDR2 YYEEEE. V shed 4 bases and J shed 1 base, with 11 bases lying between them. The CDR3: CASSVAGAQETQYF. DNA for the CDR3: TGTGCCAGCAGCGTGGCGGGGGCCCAAGAGACCCAGTACTTC. Full variable domain (rest looked up from reference TRBV5-6 and TRBJ2-5): DAGVTQSPTHLIKTRGQQVTLRCSPKSGHDTVSWYQQALGQGPQFIFQYYEEEERQRGNFPDRFSGHQFPNYSSELNVNALLLGDSALYLCASSVAGAQETQYFGPGTRLLVL.

The V gene is TRBV29-1, the J gene TRBJ2-3; a weak D match, TRBD2 (5 bases). Germline V gives CDR1 SQVTM, CDR2 ANQGSEA. V was clipped by 7 bases and J by 0 bases, with 11 bases between them. This CDR3 is 13 amino acids long. CDR3 region: CSGAVTSTDTQYF. The CDR3 DNA is TGCAGCGGAGCGGTGACTAGCACAGATACGCAGTATTTT.

This chain connects TRBV5-1 to TRBJ1-1; D unresolved. CDR3 length: 13 amino acids. Germline CDR1 is SGHRS and CDR2 is YFSETQ. V lost 0 bases to trimming and J lost 8 bases, with 11 bases between them. The CDR3 bases are TGCGCCAGCAGCTTGGGTTCTGATCTCGAAGCTTTCTTT. This encodes CASSLGSDLEAFF.

The chain is built from TRBV12-3 or TRBV12-4 and TRBJ1-5; the D is unclear. The CDR3 has 15 amino acids. V lost 4 bases and J lost 2, with 12 bases in between. The CDR3 DNA reads TGTGCCAGCAGTTCGCGGGGATCGGGCAATCAGCCCCAGCATTTT. Translation gives CASSSRGSGNQPQHF.

The rearrangement joins TRBV5-6 to TRBJ2-2, with TRBD2 matching 9 bases. The CDR3 is 16 residues long. J lost 4 bases, V lost 4 bases, and 8 bases had no gene match. Germline loops: CDR1 SGHDT, CDR2 YYEEEE. The CDR3 DNA sequence: TGTGCCAGCAGCCAGTTTAGCGGGGGAATCACCGGGGAGCTGTTTTTT. This codes for CASSQFSGGITGELFF. Supplemented by reference TRBV5-6 and TRBJ2-2, the full variable domain reads DAGVTQSPTHLIKTRGQQVTLRCSPKSGHDTVSWYQQALGQGPQFIFQYYEEEERQRGNFPDRFSGHQFPNYSSELNVNALLLGDSALYLCASSQFSGGITGELFFGEGSRLTVL.

This chain links TRBV10-3 with TRBJ2-2; D is unclear. CDR1 is ENHRY, CDR2 SYGVKD, per germline. The CDR3 is made up of 14 amino acids. Trimming left V 10 bases short and J 0 bases short, with 12 bases between. The CDR3 is CATDGSANTGELFF. The DNA of the CDR3 is TGTGCCACCGATGGGTCCGCGAACACCGGGGAGCTGTTTTTT.

The rearrangement links TRBV5-1 to TRBJ2-7, with TRBD2 identical over 7 bases. The CDR3 runs to 16 residues. Germline V gene sequence: CDR1 SGHRS, CDR2 YFSETQ. V gave up 0 bases and J gave up 4 bases; unmatched junction bases: 10. CDR3 region: CASSLGDGRGVYEQYF. The CDR3 DNA follows: TGCGCCAGCAGCTTGGGTGACGGCCGGGGGGTTTACGAGCAGTACTTC.

The genes are TRBV12-3 or TRBV12-4 and TRBJ1-1; possibly TRBD1 for D (6 bases). V lost 3 bases, J lost 3 bases, and 11 bases lay in between. CDR3 size: 14 residues. The CDR3 region has the DNA TGTGCCAGCAGTTTCCAGGGGCGCGACACTGAAGCTTTCTTT. Residues: CASSFQGRDTEAFF.

The J gene is TRBJ1-1, the V gene TRBV30, with unresolved D. CDR1 and CDR2 from the germline V gene are GTSNPN and SVGIG (reference sequence). Trimming took off 5 bases at V and 4 bases at J, with 11 bases between the two ends. This CDR3 has 12 residues. Here the CDR3 reads CAWSKGSTEAFF. CDR3 bases: TGTGCCTGGTCCAAGGGCTCCACTGAAGCTTTCTTT.

This clonotype has more than one count but fewer than ten. The rearrangement uses TRBV5-1 and TRBJ2-7; 11 bases align to TRBD1. The CDR3 has 14 residues. Per the germline V gene, CDR1 is SGHRS and CDR2 is YFSETQ. The V gene end was trimmed by 4 bases and the J gene end by 4 bases; junction bases not matched to a gene: 4. CDR3 protein: CASSAGQGAYEQYF. As DNA, the CDR3 is TGCGCCAGCAGCGCTGGACAGGGGGCTTACGAGCAGTACTTC.

The V gene is TRBV11-1, the J gene TRBJ1-1, with D unresolved. Trimming removed 3 bases from V and 3 bases from J, with 8 bases in between. In germline, CDR1 is SGHAT, CDR2 FQDESV (reference sequence). The CDR3 totals 13 residues. CDR3 DNA: TGTGCCAGCAGCTTTTCGGGATACACTGAAGCTTTCTTT. Translation gives CASSFSGYTEAFF.

The V gene is TRBV2, the J gene TRBJ2-7; tentatively, D is TRBD2 (5 bases). Trimming shortened V by 6 bases and J by 2 bases, and 14 bases separated the two germline ends. The germline V gene has CDR1 SNHLY and CDR2 FYNNEI. This CDR3 spans 14 amino acids. This CDR3 is CASRLTDGTYEQYV. The CDR3 bases are TGTGCCAGCAGACTCACGGACGGGACCTACGAGCAGTACGTC.

The chain recombines TRBV30 with TRBJ2-2; 9 positions match TRBD2. The CDR3 totals 15 residues. The V segment lost 0 bases and the J segment 5 bases; nucleotides outside the gene matches: 4. The germline V gene encodes CDR1 GTSNPN and CDR2 SVGIG (reference sequence). The CDR3 DNA follows: TGTGCCTGGAGTGTTGGGCTAGCGGGGACCGGGGAGCTGTTTTTT. Translated, it gives CAWSVGLAGTGELFF.

The V call is TRBV27, the J call TRBJ2-5, with D unresolved. V was cut by 5 bases and J by 5 bases, with 21 bases left in between. CDR3 length: 16 residues. CDR1 is MNHEY and CDR2 is SMNVEV in the germline V gene (reference sequence). CDR3 nucleotide sequence: TGTGCCAGCAGTCCCGACTTTGGGTCGGTTACGGAGACCCAGTACTTC. Translation: CASSPDFGSVTETQYF.